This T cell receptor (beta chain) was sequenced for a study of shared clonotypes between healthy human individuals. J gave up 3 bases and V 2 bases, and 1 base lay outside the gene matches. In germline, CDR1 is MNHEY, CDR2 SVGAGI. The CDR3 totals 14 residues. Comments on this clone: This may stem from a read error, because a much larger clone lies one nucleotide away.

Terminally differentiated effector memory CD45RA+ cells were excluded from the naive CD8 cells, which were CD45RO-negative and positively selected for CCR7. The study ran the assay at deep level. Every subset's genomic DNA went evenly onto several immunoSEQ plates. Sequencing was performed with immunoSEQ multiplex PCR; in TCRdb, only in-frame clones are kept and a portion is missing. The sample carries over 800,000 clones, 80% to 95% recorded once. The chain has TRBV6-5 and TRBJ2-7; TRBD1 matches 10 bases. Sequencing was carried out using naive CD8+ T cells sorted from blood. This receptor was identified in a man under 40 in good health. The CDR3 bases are TGTGCCAGCAGTTACGGGACAGGGGACTACGAGCAGTACTTC. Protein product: CASSYGTGDYEQYF.